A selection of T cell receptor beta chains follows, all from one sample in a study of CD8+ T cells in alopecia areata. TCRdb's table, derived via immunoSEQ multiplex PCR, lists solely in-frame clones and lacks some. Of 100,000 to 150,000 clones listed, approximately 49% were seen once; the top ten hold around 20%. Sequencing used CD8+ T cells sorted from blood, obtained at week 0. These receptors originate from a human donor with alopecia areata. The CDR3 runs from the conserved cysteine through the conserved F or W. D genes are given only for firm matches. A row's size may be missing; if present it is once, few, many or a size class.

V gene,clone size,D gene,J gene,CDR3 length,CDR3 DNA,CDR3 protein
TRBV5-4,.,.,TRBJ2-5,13,TGTGCCAGCAGCTTGGGGGGTGTACGGACCCAGTACTTC,CASSLGGVRTQYF
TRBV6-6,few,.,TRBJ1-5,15,TGTGCCAGCAGTTACGGGTCCTCTAGCAATCAGCCCCAGCATTTT,CASSYGSSSNQPQHF
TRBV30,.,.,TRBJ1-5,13,TGTGCCTGGAGTGTAGGGGGAAGTCAGCCCCAGCATTTT,CAWSVGGSQPQHF
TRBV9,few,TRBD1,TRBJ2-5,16,TGTGCCAGCAGCGTCGACAGGGGACCGAAAGAAGAGACCCAGTACTTC,CASSVDRGPKEETQYF
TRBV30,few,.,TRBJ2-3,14,TGTGCCTGGAGTGTAGCGGCCTCGGCGAGGACGCAGTATTTT,CAWSVAASARTQYF
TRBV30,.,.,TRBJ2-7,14,TGTGCCTGGAAGGTGTACGCCGGGCCCTACGAGCAGTACTTC,CAWKVYAGPYEQYF
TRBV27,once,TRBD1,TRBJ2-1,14,TGTGCCAGCAGATGGACAGGGGGCTACAATGAGCAGTTCTTC,CASRWTGGYNEQFF
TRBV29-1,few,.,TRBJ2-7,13,TGCAGCGTCGTCGGACAGAACTCCTACGAGCAGTACTTC,CSVVGQNSYEQYF
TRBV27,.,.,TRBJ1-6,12,TGTGCCAGCAGCTTAGGACAGTCACCCCTCCACTTT,CASSLGQSPLHF
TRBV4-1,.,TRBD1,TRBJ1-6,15,TGCGCCAGCAGCCATAGGACAGGGCTAGAATCACCCCTCCACTTT,CASSHRTGLESPLHF
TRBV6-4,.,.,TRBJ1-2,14,TGTGCCAGCAGTTACGACGGACCCAGGGAGGGCTACACCTTC,CASSYDGPREGYTF
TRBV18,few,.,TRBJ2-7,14,TGTGCCAGCTCACCAAACAGGGAAACCTACGAGCAGTACTTC,CASSPNRETYEQYF
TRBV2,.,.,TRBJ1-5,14,TGTGCCAGCAGGGGGACGCGCAGCGATCAGCCCCAGCATTTT,CASRGTRSDQPQHF
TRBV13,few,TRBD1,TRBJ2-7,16,TGTGCCAGCAGCGTGTGGACAGGGGTGAGGTCCTACGAGCAGTACTTC,CASSVWTGVRSYEQYF
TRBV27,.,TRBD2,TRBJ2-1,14,TGTGCCAGCAGTTCCGGGGGGTCCTACAATGAGCAGTTCTTC,CASSSGGSYNEQFF
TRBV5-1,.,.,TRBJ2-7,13,TGCGCCAGCAGCTTCAGGGGATCCTACGAGCAGTACTTC,CASSFRGSYEQYF
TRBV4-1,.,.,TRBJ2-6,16,TGCGCCAGCAGCCAGCCCGGGGTTGGTGGGGCCAACGTCCTGACTTTC,CASSQPGVGGANVLTF
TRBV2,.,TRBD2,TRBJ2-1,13,TGTGCCAGCAACGGACTAGATTACAATGAGCAGTTCTTC,CASNGLDYNEQFF
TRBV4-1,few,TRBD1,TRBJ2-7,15,TGCGCCAGCAGCCAAATTGGGACAGGGGGATACGAGCAGTACTTC,CASSQIGTGGYEQYF
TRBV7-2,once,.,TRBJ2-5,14,TGTGCCAGCAGCTTAGAGCTATTTCAAGAGACCCAGTACTTC,CASSLELFQETQYF
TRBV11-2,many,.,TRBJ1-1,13,TGTGCCAGCAGCTTAGTATGGGGCACTGAAGCTTTCTTT,CASSLVWGTEAFF
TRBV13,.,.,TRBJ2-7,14,TGTGCCAGCAGCTCATCGGACAAGGCCTACGAGCAGTACTTC,CASSSSDKAYEQYF
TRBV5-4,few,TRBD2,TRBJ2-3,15,TGTGCCAGCAGCTTGGTGGTAGCGGGGTACGATACGCAGTATTTT,CASSLVVAGYDTQYF
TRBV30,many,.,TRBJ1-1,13,TGTGCCTGGAGTGTGGCCGTGAACACTGAAGCTTTCTTT,CAWSVAVNTEAFF
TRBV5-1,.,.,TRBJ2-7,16,TGCGCCAGCAGCCCCGGGACCAGAGGTAGGACCTACGAGCAGTACTTC,CASSPGTRGRTYEQYF
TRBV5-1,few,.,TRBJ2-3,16,TGCGCCAGCAGCTTGGATCTGGGGGGACCCACAGATACGCAGTATTTT,CASSLDLGGPTDTQYF
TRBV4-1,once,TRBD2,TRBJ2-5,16,TGCGCCAGCAGCCGGGCTAGCGGGGGGGTACAAGAGACCCAGTACTTC,CASSRASGGVQETQYF
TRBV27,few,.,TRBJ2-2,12,TGTGCCAGCAGTTTAAACACCGGGGAGCTGTTTTTT,CASSLNTGELFF
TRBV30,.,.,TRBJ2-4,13,TGTGCCTGGAGTTTATCGGGGGCCAACATTCAGTACTTC,CAWSLSGANIQYF
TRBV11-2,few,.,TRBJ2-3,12,TGTGCCAGCAGCTTCCCCACAGATACGCAGTATTTT,CASSFPTDTQYF
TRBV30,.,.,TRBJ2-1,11,TGTGCCTGGAGGCGAGAAAATGAGCAGTTCTTC,CAWRRENEQFF
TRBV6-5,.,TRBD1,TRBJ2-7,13,TGTGCCAGTTCCGCAGGGGGCCCCTACGAGCAGTACTTC,CASSAGGPYEQYF
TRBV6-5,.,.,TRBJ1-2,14,TGTGCCAGCCCGTCGAGGGGCAGGGAATATGGCTACACCTTC,CASPSRGREYGYTF
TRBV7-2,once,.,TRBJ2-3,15,TGTGCCAGCAGCCATAGATGGCCGAGCACAGATACGCAGTATTTT,CASSHRWPSTDTQYF
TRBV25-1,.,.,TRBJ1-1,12,TGTGCCAGCGCCCATCCGAACACTGAAGCTTTCTTT,CASAHPNTEAFF